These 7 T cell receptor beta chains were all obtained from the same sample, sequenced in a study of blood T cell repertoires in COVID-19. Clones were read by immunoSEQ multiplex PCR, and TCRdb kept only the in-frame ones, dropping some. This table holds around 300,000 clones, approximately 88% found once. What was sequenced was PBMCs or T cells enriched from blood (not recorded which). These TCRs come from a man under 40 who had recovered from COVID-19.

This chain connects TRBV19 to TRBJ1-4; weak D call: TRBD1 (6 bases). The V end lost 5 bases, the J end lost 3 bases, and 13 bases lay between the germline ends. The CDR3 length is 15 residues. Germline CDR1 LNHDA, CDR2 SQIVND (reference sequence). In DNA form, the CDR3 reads TGTGCCAGTAGTCTCTGGGGGGGCTCTAATGAAAAACTGTTTTTT. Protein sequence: CASSLWGGSNEKLFF. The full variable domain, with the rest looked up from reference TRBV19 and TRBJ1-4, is DGGITQSPKYLFRKEGQNVTLSCEQNLNHDAMYWYRQDPGQGLRLIYYSQIVNDFQKGDIAEGYSVSREKKESFPLTVTSAQKNPTAFYLCASSLWGGSNEKLFFGSGTQLSVL.

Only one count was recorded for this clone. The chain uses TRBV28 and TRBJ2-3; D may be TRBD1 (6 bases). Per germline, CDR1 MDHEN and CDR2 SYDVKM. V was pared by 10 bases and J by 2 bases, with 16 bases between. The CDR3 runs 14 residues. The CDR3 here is CAIQPGHLTDTQYF. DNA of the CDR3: TGTGCCATCCAACCGGGACACCTCACAGATACGCAGTATTTT.

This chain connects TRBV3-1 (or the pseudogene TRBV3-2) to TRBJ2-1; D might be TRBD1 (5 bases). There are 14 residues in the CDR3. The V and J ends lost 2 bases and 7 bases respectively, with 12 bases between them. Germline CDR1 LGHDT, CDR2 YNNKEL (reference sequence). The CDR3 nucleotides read TGTGCCAGCAGCCAACTACAGGACCTGAATGAGCAGTTCTTC. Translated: CASSQLQDLNEQFF.

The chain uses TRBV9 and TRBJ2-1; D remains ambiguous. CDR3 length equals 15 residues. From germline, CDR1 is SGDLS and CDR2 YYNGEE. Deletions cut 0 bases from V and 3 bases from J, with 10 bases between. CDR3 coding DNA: TGTGCCAGCAGCGTAGCTGAGTACGGCTACAATGAGCAGTTCTTC. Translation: CASSVAEYGYNEQFF.

CDR3 nucleotide sequence: TGTGCCACCACGAGGGGGTCTGGAAACACCATATATTTT. Its protein product is CATTRGSGNTIYF. The rearrangement links TRBV19 to TRBJ1-3, with D perhaps TRBD1 (6 bases). With 10 bases removed from V and 1 base from J, the gap between germline ends came to 11 bases. CDR1 is LNHDA and CDR2 is SQIVND in the germline V gene (reference sequence). The CDR3 has 13 amino acids.

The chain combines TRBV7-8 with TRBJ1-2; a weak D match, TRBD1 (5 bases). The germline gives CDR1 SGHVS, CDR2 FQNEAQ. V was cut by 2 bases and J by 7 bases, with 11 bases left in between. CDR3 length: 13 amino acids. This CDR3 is CASSLQGYGGYTF. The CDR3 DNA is TGTGCCAGCAGCTTACAGGGTTACGGTGGCTACACCTTC.

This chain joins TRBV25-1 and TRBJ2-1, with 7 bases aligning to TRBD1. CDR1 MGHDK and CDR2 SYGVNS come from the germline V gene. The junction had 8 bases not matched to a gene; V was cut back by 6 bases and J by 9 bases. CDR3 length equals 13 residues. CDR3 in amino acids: CASRAGGRGEQFF. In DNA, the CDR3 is TGTGCCAGCAGGGCAGGGGGAAGGGGTGAGCAGTTCTTC.